The rows below give T cell receptor beta chains drawn from one sample of a study of cytomegalovirus exposure and HLA in healthy donors. The table came from immunoSEQ multiplex PCR; TCRdb's copy has only in-frame clones and leaves some out. The data contain some 110,000 clones, 71% of them singletons. The sample comprised PBMCs. Receptors originate from a female donor in good health and CMV-seronegative. CDR3s include the opening cysteine and the closing phenylalanine or tryptophan. A D gene is named only where the DNA matches it firmly. Clone size is stated in some rows and not others, as once, few, many or a class when expanded.

TRBD2 | TRBJ2-5 | TRBV7-8 | NA | TGTGCCAGCAGCCCGCAGACTAGCGGGAAAGAGACCCAGTACTTC | CASSPQTSGKETQYF
NA | TRBJ2-3 | TRBV5-1 | few | TGCGCCAGCAGCGAGGAAAGGGGTCGCACGCAGTATTTT | CASSEERGRTQYF
NA | TRBJ2-3 | TRBV30 | NA | TGTGCCTGGTTAGGGGGGGGCACAGATACGCAGTATTTT | CAWLGGGTDTQYF
NA | TRBJ2-1 | TRBV11-2 | NA | TGTGCCAGCAGCTTAGATCAGACCTACAATGAGCAGTTCTTC | CASSLDQTYNEQFF
NA | TRBJ1-4 | TRBV2 | once | TGTGCCAGCAGGGATCGACGGGGAAGAAAGGCTAATGAAAAACTGTTTTTT | CASRDRRGRKANEKLFF
TRBD2 | TRBJ2-1 | TRBV5-1 | NA | TGCGCCAGCAGCTGGGGGGTAGCGAGCGGGAGGGCCAGGAGTGAGCAGTTCTTC | CASSWGVASGRARSEQFF
TRBD1 | TRBJ2-7 | TRBV27 | NA | TGTGCCAGCAGCGCCTATTGGACAGGGAGATCCTACGAGCAGTACTTC | CASSAYWTGRSYEQYF
NA | TRBJ1-2 | TRBV28 | NA | TGTGCCAGCACCCCCCGGGTTCCTAACTATGGCTACACCTTC | CASTPRVPNYGYTF
NA | TRBJ2-1 | TRBV5-1 | NA | TGCGCCAGCAGGGCCCAGGTATATGAGCAGTTCTTC | CASRAQVYEQFF
NA | TRBJ2-5 | TRBV5-1 | NA | TGCGCCAGCAGCTTGAGCCTAGCAGGAGAGACCCAGTACTTC | CASSLSLAGETQYF
NA | TRBJ1-1 | TRBV13 | NA | TGTGCCAGCAGCTCCTACGTCGAGAACACTGAAGCTTTCTTT | CASSSYVENTEAFF
TRBD1 | TRBJ2-1 | TRBV13 | NA | TGTGCCAGCAGCTTAGGGGACAGGGGCAATGAGCAGTTCTTC | CASSLGDRGNEQFF
NA | TRBJ1-5 | TRBV7-2 | NA | TGTGCCAGCAGCTTAGTCAGGCGGGCCACTCAGCCCCAGCATTTT | CASSLVRRATQPQHF
NA | TRBJ2-1 | TRBV19 | NA | TGTGCCACTAGGGGCCTTAATGAGCAGTTCTTC | CATRGLNEQFF
NA | TRBJ1-4 | TRBV4-1 | NA | TGCGCCAGCAGCCAAGATCGGGCAGGGGCCGCCGCCAATGAAAAACTGTTTTTT | CASSQDRAGAAANEKLFF
NA | TRBJ2-1 | TRBV29-1 | NA | TGCAGCGTTGAGTGGAAAAACAGGTGGTCCTACAATGAGCAGTTCTTC | CSVEWKNRWSYNEQFF
NA | TRBJ2-1 | TRBV11-2 | NA | TGTGCCAGCAGCTTAGGGTTCCGAACTCTTTACAATGAGCAGTTCTTC | CASSLGFRTLYNEQFF
TRBD2 | TRBJ2-1 | TRBV7-7 | NA | TGTGCTAGCTCGCTAGCGGGCGACTACAATGAGCAGTTCTTC | CASSLAGDYNEQFF